The present TCR beta chain was sequenced within a study of cytomegalovirus exposure and HLA in healthy donors. Study-wide results and limits: Accurate predictions that matched the HLA-A and HLA-B alleles of most subjects were reportedly made from TCR beta sequences. The authors later found most CMV-associated TCR beta chains appeared HLA-restricted.

Unrecorded immune exposure was likely among donors, who were nominally healthy when sampled. Comment on this clone: Antigen: not known.

This CDR3 is 13 amino acids long. CDR1 LNHDA and CDR2 SQIVND come from the germline V gene (reference sequence). V shed 5 bases and J 6 bases; nucleotides not matched to a gene: 6. PCR amplification relied on 60 Vbeta primers (plus 13 Jbeta primers). Method: immunoSEQ multiplex PCR; TCRdb's copy keeps in-frame clones and lacks some. The sample holds roughly 100,000 clones. The chain employs TRBV19 and TRBJ1-2; 7 nucleotides match TRBD1. The origin of this receptor is a man in his forties in good health and CMV-seronegative. What was sequenced was PBMCs. This CDR3 is CASSPRQGDGYTF. The CDR3 DNA follows: TGTGCCAGTAGTCCGAGACAGGGTGATGGCTACACCTTC.